This TCR beta chain was sequenced in a study of shared clonotypes between healthy human individuals. Broader study findings: Clonotypes that were shared across a few donors made up roughly 5% of naive CD4 clonotypes.

The germline V and J ends were trimmed by 1 base and 4 bases, with 17 bases remaining between them. This CDR3 is 16 amino acids long. Germline assignment: CDR1 LNHNV and CDR2 YYDKDF (reference sequence). Healthy and HIV-negative, the adult donors had no recent acute infections or vaccinations. Sorted-subset replicate PCRs used about 200 ng of genomic DNA. This amount corresponded to 25,000 to 30,000 T cell genomes. Profiling relied on immunoSEQ multiplex PCR, and the TCRdb table lists in-frame clones only, not all of them. The repertoire holds some 1 million clones, about 75% seen once, with around 1.4% in the top ten. This clone was recorded a few times. The antigen remains undetermined.

The origin of this receptor is a man aged 18 to 29 in good health. Sample: memory CD4+ T cells sorted from blood. Subset given: CD45RA-negative fraction. This chain uses TRBV15 with TRBJ2-7; D ambiguous. In DNA, the CDR3 is TGTGCCACCAGCAGAGGCGGCATCGTAATATATTACGAGCAGTACTTC. Amino acids: CATSRGGIVIYYEQYF. Complete variable domain (other parts from reference TRBV15 and TRBJ2-7): DAMVIQNPRYQVTQFGKPVTLSCSQTLNHNVMYWYQQKSSQAPKLLFHYYDKDFNNEADTPDNFQSRRPNTSFCFLDIRSPGLGDTAMYLCATSRGGIVIYYEQYFGPGTRLTVT.